This entry is about one TCR beta chain. This receptor's antigen is unknown. From cysteine to phenylalanine, the CDR3 is 14 amino acids long. No DNA is recorded. Reading the germline V gene gives CDR1 KGHSH and CDR2 LQKENI. From each donor, an approximately 2.6 ml peripheral blood sample was collected into PAXgene tubes and kept at -80 degrees C. Without any T cell sorting, total RNA was extracted from whole blood using the PAXgene blood miRNA kit on an automated QIAcube. Peripheral blood from monozygotic twin pairs who were concordant or discordant for inflammatory bowel disease underwent deep TCRalpha and TCRbeta repertoire profiling using unique molecular barcoding. Smoking habits were recorded for all twin pairs, and individuals were classified as current, former or never smokers. This sample stems from a study of monozygotic twins with inflammatory bowel disease (dated by TCRdb to 2018 to 2020). Concerning the study at large: A total of about 28 monozygotic twin pairs were included in the full study, comprising nine German pairs (four IBD-concordant, five IBD-discordant) and 19 IBD-discordant Danish pairs. The search for disease-associated traits relied mainly on comparing, within discordant pairs, IBD patients with their genetically identical healthy co-twins. Each individual had, on average, about 151 000 unique TCRalpha sequences and 181 000 unique TCRbeta sequences available for analysis. Results the study describes overall, beyond this receptor: The results gave no support for a single strong signal or clonotype linked to IBD. Measured by the inverse Simpson index, TCRbeta repertoire diversity was lower in IBD patients than in their healthy co-twins. Fewer clonotypes were shared with other individuals by IBD patients than by healthy twins, most markedly in patients showing signs of disease activity. Repertoire similarity did not differ between concordant and discordant twins, possibly due to limited statistical power. The analysis was unable to tell apart different T cell subtypes. Background noise and inter-individual variability may have been introduced into the repertoires by the differing immunosuppressive treatments among patients.

Preparation of the library involved 5' RACE. Each TCR library was prepared from about 4,000 ng of total RNA. For each sample, cDNA synthesis was carried out in eight separate reactions using SMARTScribe reverse transcriptase. During cDNA synthesis, unique molecular identifiers containing a 6-nucleotide sample barcode were introduced by template switching. Two nested PCRs of about 17 and 10 cycles amplified the TCRalpha and TCRbeta cDNA, and bead purification followed each PCR. Before amplification, cDNA was treated with uracil DNA-glycosylase and purified using the QIAquick PCR purification kit. The second PCR was the step at which Illumina TruSeq-compatible adapters and sample-specific barcodes were added. Library quality and concentration were assessed using TapeStation and Qubit, and roughly 5.5 ng of each library was pooled. Pooled libraries were sequenced on an Illumina HiSeq2500 single-index Rapid Run with 2 x 100 bp reads and custom sequencing primers. In the authors' own workflow: UMI-based consensus assembly with MiGEC version 1.2.6 was used to correct PCR and sequencing errors. MiXCR version 2.1.1 handled V(D)J alignment, clonotype assembly and CDR3 extraction. Normalisation of gene usage, clonotype sharing and MAIT/NKT TCR abundance was achieved by analysing the top 1000, 10 000 and 20 000 clonotypes per sample. Diversity was computed as the inverse Simpson index with the vegan R package after downsampling to 27 000 UMIs. Paired Mann-Whitney U tests on discordant twin pairs were used, with Benjamini-Hochberg multiple-testing correction. Reads reprocessed by TCRdb are summarized as one entry per CDR3 protein sequence, and DNA is absent. V and J calls and clone size were set by TCRdb, not the authors. This sample's listing comprises about 450,000 distinct CDR3 sequences. The ten most abundant clones make up about 2.2% of the sample.

The origin of this receptor is a human donor with ulcerative colitis or Crohn's disease, or a healthy co-twin of an affected twin (not recorded which). Sequences were obtained from blood. The V and J segments used are TRBV18 and TRBJ2-7. The CDR3 corresponds to CASSPQLGAYEQYF. The variable domain in full, with residues beyond the CDR3 obtained from the reference TRBV18 and TRBJ2-7 genes, is NAGVMQNPRHLVRRRGQEARLRCSPMKGHSHVYWYRQLPEEGLKFMVYLQKENIIDESGMPKERFSAEFPKEGPSILRIQQVVRGDSAAYFCASSPQLGAYEQYFGPGTRLTVT.